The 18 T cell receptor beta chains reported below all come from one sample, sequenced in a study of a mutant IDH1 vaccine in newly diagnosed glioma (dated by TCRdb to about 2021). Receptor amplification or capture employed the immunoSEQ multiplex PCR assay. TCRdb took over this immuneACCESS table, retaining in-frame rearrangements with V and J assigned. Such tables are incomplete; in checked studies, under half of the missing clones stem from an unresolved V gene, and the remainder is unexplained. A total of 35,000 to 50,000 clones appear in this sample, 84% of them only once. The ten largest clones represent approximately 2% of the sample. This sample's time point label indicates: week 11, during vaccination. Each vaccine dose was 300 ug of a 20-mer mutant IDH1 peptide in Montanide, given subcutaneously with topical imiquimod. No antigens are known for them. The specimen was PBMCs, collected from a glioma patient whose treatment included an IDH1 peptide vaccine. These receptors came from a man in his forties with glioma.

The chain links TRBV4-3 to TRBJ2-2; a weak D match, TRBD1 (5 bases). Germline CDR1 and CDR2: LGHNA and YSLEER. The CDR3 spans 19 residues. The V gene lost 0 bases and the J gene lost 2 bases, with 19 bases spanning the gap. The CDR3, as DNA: TGCGCCAGCAGCCAAGATTCGGCAGGGCACTGGGGAAACACCGGGGAGCTGTTTTTT. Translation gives CASSQDSAGHWGNTGELFF.

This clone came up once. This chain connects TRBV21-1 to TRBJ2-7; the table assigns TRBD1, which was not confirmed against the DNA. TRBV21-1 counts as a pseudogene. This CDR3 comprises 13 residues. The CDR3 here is CASSSWTHYEQYF. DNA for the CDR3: TGTGCCAGCAGCTCCTGGACACACTACGAGCAGTACTTC.

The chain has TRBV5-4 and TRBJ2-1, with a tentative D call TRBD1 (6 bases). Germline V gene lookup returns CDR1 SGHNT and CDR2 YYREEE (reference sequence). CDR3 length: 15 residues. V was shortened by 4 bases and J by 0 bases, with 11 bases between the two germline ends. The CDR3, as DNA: TGTGCCAGCAGCAGGACAGCGGACTCCTACAATGAGCAGTTCTTC. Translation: CASSRTADSYNEQFF.

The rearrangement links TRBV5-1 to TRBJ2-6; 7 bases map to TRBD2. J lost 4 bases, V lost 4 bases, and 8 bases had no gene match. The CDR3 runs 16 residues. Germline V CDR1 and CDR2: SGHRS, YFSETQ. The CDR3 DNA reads TGCGCCAGCAGCCCGGGGGGTCAGGGAGGGGCCAACGTCCTGACTTTC. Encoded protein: CASSPGGQGGANVLTF.

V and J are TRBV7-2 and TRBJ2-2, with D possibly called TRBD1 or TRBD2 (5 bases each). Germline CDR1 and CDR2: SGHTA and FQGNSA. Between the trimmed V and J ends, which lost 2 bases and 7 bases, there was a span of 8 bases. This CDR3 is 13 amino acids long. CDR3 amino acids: CASSLWGNGELFF. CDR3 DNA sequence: TGTGCCAGCAGCTTATGGGGGAACGGGGAGCTGTTTTTT.

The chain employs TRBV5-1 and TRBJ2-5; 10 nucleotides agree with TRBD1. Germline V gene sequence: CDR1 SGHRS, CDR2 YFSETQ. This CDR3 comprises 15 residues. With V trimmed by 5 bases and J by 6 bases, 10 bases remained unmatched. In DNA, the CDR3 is TGCGCCAGCAGTCAACGGGACAGGGGTACCCAGACCCAGTACTTC. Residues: CASSQRDRGTQTQYF.

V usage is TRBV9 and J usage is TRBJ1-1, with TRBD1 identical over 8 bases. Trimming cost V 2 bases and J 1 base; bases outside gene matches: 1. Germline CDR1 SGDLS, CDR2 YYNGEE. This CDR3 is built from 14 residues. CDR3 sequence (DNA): TGTGCCAGCAGCGTTACAGGGGGGAACACTGAAGCTTTCTTT. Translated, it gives CASSVTGGNTEAFF.

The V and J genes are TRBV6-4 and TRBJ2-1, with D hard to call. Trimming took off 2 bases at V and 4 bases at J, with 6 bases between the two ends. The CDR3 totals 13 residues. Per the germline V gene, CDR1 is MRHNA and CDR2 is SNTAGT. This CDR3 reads CASSDGEYNEQFF. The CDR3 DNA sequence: TGTGCCAGCAGTGACGGCGAGTACAATGAGCAGTTCTTC.

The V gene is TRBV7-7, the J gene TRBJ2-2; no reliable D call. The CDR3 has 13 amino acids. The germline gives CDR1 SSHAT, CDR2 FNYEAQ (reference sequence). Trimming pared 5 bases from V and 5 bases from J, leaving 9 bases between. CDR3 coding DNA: TGTGCCAGCAGCCCCGGGTTTACCGGGGAGCTGTTTTTT. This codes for CASSPGFTGELFF.

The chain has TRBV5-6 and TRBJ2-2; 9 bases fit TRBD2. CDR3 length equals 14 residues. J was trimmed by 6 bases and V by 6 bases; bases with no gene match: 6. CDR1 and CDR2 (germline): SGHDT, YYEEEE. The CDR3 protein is CASTPGLASGELFF. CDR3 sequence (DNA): TGTGCCAGCACTCCGGGACTAGCATCCGGGGAGCTGTTTTTT.

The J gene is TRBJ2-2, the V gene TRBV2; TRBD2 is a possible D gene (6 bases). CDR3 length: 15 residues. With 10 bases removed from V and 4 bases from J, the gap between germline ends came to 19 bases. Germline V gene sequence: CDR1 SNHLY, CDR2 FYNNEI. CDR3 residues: CATRGQGAGTGELFF. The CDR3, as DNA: TGTGCCACAAGAGGGCAGGGAGCGGGCACCGGGGAGCTGTTTTTT.

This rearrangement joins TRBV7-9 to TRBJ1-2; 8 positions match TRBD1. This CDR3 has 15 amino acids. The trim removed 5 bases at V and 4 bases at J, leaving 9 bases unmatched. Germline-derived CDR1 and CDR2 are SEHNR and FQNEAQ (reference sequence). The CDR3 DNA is TGTGCCAGCAGCGCCAGCAGGGGGCCAGGCTATGGCTACACCTTC. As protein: CASSASRGPGYGYTF.

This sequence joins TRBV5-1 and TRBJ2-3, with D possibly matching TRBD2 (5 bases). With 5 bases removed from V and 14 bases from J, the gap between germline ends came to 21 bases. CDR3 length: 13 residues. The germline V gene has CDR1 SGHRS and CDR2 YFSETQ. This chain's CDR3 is CASSPGFSDLWYF. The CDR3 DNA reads TGCGCCAGCAGTCCGGGGTTCTCGGATTTGTGGTATTTT.

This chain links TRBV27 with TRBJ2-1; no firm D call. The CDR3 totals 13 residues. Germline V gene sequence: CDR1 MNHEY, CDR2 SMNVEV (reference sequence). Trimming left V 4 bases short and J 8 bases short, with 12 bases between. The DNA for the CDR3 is TGTGCCAGCAGTTCCCCGTTAACCGATGAGCAGTTCTTC. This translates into CASSSPLTDEQFF.

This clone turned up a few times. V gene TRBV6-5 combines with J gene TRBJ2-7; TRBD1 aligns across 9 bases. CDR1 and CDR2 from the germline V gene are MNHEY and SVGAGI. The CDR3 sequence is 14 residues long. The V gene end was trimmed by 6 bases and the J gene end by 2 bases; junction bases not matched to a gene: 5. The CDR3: CASRGTGYAYEQYF. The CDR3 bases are TGTGCCAGCAGGGGGACAGGGTACGCCTACGAGCAGTACTTC.

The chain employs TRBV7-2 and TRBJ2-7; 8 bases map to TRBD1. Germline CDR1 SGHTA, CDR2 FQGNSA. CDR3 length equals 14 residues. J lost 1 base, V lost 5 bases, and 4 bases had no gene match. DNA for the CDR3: TGTGCCAGCAGCCGAGACAGGGGTTCCTACGAGCAGTACTTC. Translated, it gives CASSRDRGSYEQYF.

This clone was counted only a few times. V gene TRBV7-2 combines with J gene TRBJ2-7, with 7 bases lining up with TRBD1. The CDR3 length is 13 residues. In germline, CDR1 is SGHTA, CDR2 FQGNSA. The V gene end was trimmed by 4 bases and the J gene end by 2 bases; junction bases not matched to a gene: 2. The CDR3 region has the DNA TGTGCCAGCAGCTATGGACAGGCCTACGAGCAGTACTTC. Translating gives CASSYGQAYEQYF.

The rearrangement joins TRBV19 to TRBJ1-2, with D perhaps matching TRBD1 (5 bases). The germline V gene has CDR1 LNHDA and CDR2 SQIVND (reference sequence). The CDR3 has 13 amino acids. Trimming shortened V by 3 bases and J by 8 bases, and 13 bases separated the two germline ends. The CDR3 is CASSIPGGAGYTF. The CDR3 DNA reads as TGTGCCAGTAGTATCCCCGGAGGGGCGGGCTACACCTTC.